Below, 16 T cell receptor beta chains from the same sample are listed, as sequenced in a study of Tregs in tolerant kidney transplant recipients. Method: immunoSEQ multiplex PCR; TCRdb's copy keeps in-frame clones and lacks some. The table lists roughly 80,000 clones, 95% to 98% of them singletons. The sample in question was CD4+ T cells from blood, obtained before the transplant. All receptors come from a human donor who received a combined kidney and bone marrow transplant.

The gene calls are TRBV5-5 and TRBJ2-1, with D possibly matching TRBD2 (6 bases). This CDR3 has 12 residues. V gave up 6 bases and J gave up 10 bases, with 14 bases separating them. Germline-derived CDR1 and CDR2 are SGHKS and YYEKEE (reference sequence). CDR3 DNA sequence: TGTGCCAGCATCCCCGGGGGTAGGGAGCAGTTCTTC. It yields the protein CASIPGGREQFF. The entire variable domain, with the rest obtained from reference TRBV5-5 and TRBJ2-1, is as follows: DAGVTQSPTHLIKTRGQQVTLRCSPISGHKSVSWYQQVLGQGPQFIFQYYEKEERGRGNFPDRFSARQFPNYSSELNVNALLLGDSALYLCASIPGGREQFFGPGTRLTVL.

This clone was counted a single time. The chain recombines TRBV7-9 with TRBJ2-3, with D tentatively TRBD2 (5 bases). The CDR3 consists of 14 residues. CDR1 is SEHNR and CDR2 is FQNEAQ in the germline V gene (reference sequence). Trimming took off 5 bases at V and 0 bases at J, with 9 bases between the two ends. CDR3 loop: CASSRLPSTDTQYF. The CDR3, as DNA: TGTGCCAGCAGCCGACTACCAAGCACAGATACGCAGTATTTT. Using reference TRBV7-9 and TRBJ2-3 for the parts outside the CDR3, the full variable domain is DTGVSQNPRHKITKRGQNVTFRCDPISEHNRLYWYRQTLGQGPEFLTYFQNEAQLEKSRLLSDRFSAERPKGSFSTLEIQRTEQGDSAMYLCASSRLPSTDTQYFGPGTRLTVL.

The chain links TRBV4-2 to TRBJ2-5; 10 nucleotides line up with TRBD2. This CDR3 contains 17 residues. Unmatched junction bases numbered 4, after V lost 0 bases and J lost 0 bases. Germline CDR1 LGHNA, CDR2 YNFKEQ. The CDR3 loop reads CASSQEFSGGYQETQYF. CDR3 DNA sequence: TGTGCCAGCAGCCAAGAATTTAGCGGGGGGTACCAAGAGACCCAGTACTTC.

The chain employs TRBV18 and TRBJ2-7; tentative D call: TRBD1 (6 bases). V shed 3 bases and J shed 0 bases, with 6 bases lying between them. The CDR3 covers 13 residues. Germline V lookup: CDR1 KGHSH, CDR2 LQKENI. This CDR3 is CASSPDSSYEQYF. Written as DNA, the CDR3 is TGTGCCAGCTCACCGGACAGCTCCTACGAGCAGTACTTC.

V is TRBV10-3 and J is TRBJ2-7; 9 bases map to TRBD1. This CDR3 contains 17 residues. Unmatched junction bases numbered 17, after V lost 2 bases and J lost 9 bases. CDR1 ENHRY and CDR2 SYGVKD come from the germline V gene. CDR3 bases: TGTGCCATCAGTGAGCCGGGACAGGGAACGTATGCGGAAGGGCAGTACTTC. Encoded protein: CAISEPGQGTYAEGQYF.

In DNA, the CDR3 is TGTGCCAGCAGTTTAAGGACAGGGGCCCAAGAGACCCAGTACTTC. Protein: CASSLRTGAQETQYF. The rearrangement links TRBV28 to TRBJ2-5; TRBD1 matches at 9 bases. The J segment lost 1 base and the V segment lost 2 bases, leaving 2 bases of the junction unmatched. The germline V gene encodes CDR1 MDHEN and CDR2 SYDVKM. This CDR3 contains 15 residues.

The V gene is TRBV29-1, the J gene TRBJ2-7; TRBD2 agrees at 12 bases. CDR1 and CDR2 (germline): SQVTM, ANQGSEA. Losses at the gene ends were 6 bases for V and 3 bases for J; bases not matched to a gene: 6. The CDR3 spans 14 residues. In DNA form, the CDR3 reads TGCAGCGTGACGACTAGCGGGAGAATCTACGAGCAGTACTTC. Protein sequence: CSVTTSGRIYEQYF.

The rearrangement uses TRBV18 and TRBJ2-1, with TRBD1 identical over 11 bases. Germline V gives CDR1 KGHSH, CDR2 LQKENI. The CDR3 contains 18 residues. The V and J ends lost 4 bases and 3 bases, in that order; junction bases with no gene match: 11. Written as DNA, the CDR3 is TGTGCCAGCTCACAGGGGACAGGGGGGCCCCTCGTCTACAATGAGCAGTTCTTC. Its translation: CASSQGTGGPLVYNEQFF.

The CDR3 DNA follows: TGTGCCAGCAGCCCAGGGGCAACCTACAATGAGCAGTTCTTC. Its translation: CASSPGATYNEQFF. The V gene is TRBV7-6, the J gene TRBJ2-1, with D possibly TRBD1 on 6 matching bases. V was cut by 5 bases and J by 2 bases, with 10 bases left in between. CDR3 length equals 14 residues. In germline, CDR1 is SGHVS, CDR2 FNYEAQ. The full variable domain, its missing parts supplied by reference TRBV7-6 and TRBJ2-1, is GAGVSQSPRYKVTKRGQDVALRCDPISGHVSLYWYRQALGQGPEFLTYFNYEAQQDKSGLPNDRFSAERPEGSISTLTIQRTEQRDSAMYRCASSPGATYNEQFFGPGTRLTVL.

The V call is TRBV28, the J call TRBJ2-7; no definite D call. Germline loops: CDR1 MDHEN, CDR2 SYDVKM. V was cut by 1 base and J by 3 bases, with 13 bases left in between. The CDR3 is 15 residues long. Here the CDR3 DNA reads TGTGCCAGCAGTTTATTGAAGGCGACTGACTACGAGCAGTACTTC. Translating it yields CASSLLKATDYEQYF.

The gene calls are TRBV5-1 and TRBJ2-1; D not resolved. Trimming cost V 1 base and J 9 bases, with 5 bases left between them. In germline, CDR1 is SGHRS, CDR2 YFSETQ. CDR3 length: 11 amino acids. CDR3 nucleotide sequence: TGCGCCAGCAGCTTGAATCGTGAGCAGTTCTTC. Its protein product is CASSLNREQFF.

The chain joins TRBV9 to TRBJ2-5; 12 bases fit TRBD2. CDR1 SGDLS and CDR2 YYNGEE come from the germline V gene. Losses at the gene ends were 3 bases for V and 3 bases for J; bases not matched to a gene: 3. The CDR3 contains 15 residues. CDR3 in amino acids: CASSGRLAGEETQYF. Here the CDR3 DNA reads TGTGCCAGCAGCGGGCGACTAGCGGGGGAAGAGACCCAGTACTTC.

The rearrangement joins TRBV7-2 to TRBJ2-3; D remains unclear. V was trimmed by 5 bases and J by 1 base, leaving 7 bases between them. This CDR3 is 13 amino acids long. The germline V gene encodes CDR1 SGHTA and CDR2 FQGNSA. CDR3 in amino acids: CASSPPGTDTQYF. DNA of the CDR3: TGTGCCAGCAGCCCCCCAGGCACAGATACGCAGTATTTT.

V usage is TRBV5-6 and J usage is TRBJ2-3; maybe TRBD2 (6 bases). Trimming removed 0 bases from V and 3 bases from J, with 14 bases in between. Germline V gene data show CDR1 as SGHDT and CDR2 as YYEEEE. The CDR3 is made up of 16 amino acids. The CDR3 sequence is CASSLVAGTLTDTQYF. CDR3 nucleotide sequence: TGTGCCAGCAGCTTGGTGGCCGGGACTCTTACAGATACGCAGTATTTT.

The CDR3 DNA sequence: TGTGCCAGCAGCTTAGCGGGGACAGGGATCACTGAAGCTTTCTTT. Amino acids: CASSLAGTGITEAFF. The chain joins TRBV7-8 to TRBJ1-1; the match to TRBD1 covers 9 bases. CDR1 SGHVS and CDR2 FQNEAQ come from the germline V gene. There are 15 residues in the CDR3. V lost 0 bases to trimming and J lost 4 bases; unmatched junction nucleotides: 3.

This rearrangement joins TRBV11-3 to TRBJ2-3, with D unresolved. CDR3 length: 16 amino acids. The germline V gene encodes CDR1 SGHNT and CDR2 YENEEA. V shed 0 bases and J shed 1 base, with 11 bases lying between them. The CDR3 DNA reads TGTGCCAGCAGCTTAGATTCCGCAGGTCGCACAGATACGCAGTATTTT. It yields the protein CASSLDSAGRTDTQYF.